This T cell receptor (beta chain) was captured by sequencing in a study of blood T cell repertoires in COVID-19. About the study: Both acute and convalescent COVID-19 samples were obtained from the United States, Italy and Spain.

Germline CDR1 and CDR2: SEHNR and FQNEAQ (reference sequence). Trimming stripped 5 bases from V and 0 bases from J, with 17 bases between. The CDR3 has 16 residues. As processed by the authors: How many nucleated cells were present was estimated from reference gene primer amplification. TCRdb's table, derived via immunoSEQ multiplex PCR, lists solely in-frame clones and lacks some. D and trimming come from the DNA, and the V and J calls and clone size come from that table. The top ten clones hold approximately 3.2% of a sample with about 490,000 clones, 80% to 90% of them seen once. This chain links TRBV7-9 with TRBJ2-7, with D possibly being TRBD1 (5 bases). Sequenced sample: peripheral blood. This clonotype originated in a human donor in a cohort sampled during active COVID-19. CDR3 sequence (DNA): TGTGCCAGCAGCCGCAGCTCGACAGCAAACTCCTACGAGCAGTACTTC. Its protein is CASSRSSTANSYEQYF.